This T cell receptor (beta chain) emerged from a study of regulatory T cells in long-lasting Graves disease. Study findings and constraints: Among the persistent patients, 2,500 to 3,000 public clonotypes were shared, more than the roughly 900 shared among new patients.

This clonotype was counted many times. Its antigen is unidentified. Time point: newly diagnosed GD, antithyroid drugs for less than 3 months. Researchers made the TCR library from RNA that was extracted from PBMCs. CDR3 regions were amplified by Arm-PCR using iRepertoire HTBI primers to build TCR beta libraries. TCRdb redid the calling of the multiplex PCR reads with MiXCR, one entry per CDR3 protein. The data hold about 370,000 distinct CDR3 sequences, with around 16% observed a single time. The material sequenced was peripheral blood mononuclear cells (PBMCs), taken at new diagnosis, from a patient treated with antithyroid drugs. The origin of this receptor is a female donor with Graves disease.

The CDR3 is CASSRWSEGDEQYF. The CDR3 DNA reads as TGTGCCAGCAGCCGCTGGTCTGAAGGGGACGAGCAGTACTTC. The chain employs TRBV7-9 and TRBJ2-7, with a weak D call TRBD1 (5 bases). Germline V gene sequence: CDR1 SEHNR, CDR2 FQNEAQ (reference sequence). V lost 5 bases, J lost 5 bases, and 16 bases lay in between. The CDR3 contains 14 residues.